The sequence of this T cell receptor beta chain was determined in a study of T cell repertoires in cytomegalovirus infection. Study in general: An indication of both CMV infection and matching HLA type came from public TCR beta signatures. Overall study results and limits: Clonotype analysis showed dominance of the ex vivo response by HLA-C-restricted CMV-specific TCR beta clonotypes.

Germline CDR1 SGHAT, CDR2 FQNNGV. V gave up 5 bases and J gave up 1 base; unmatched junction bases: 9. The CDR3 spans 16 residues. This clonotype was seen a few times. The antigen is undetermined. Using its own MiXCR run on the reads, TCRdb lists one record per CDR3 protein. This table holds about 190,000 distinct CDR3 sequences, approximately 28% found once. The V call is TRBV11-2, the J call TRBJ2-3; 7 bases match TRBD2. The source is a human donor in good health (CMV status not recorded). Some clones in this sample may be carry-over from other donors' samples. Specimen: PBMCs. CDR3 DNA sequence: TGTGCCAGCAGCCTGCGACTAGCTGCGGGCACAGATACGCAGTATTTT. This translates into CASSLRLAAGTDTQYF.